This TCR beta chain came from a study of blood T cell repertoires in COVID-19. The overall study: The study drew acute and convalescent COVID-19 samples from the United States, Italy and Spain. The analysed material was cDNA or gDNA that came from T cells, B-cell-depleted T cells, or PBMCs.

The germline V gene has CDR1 LNHDA and CDR2 SQIVND (reference sequence). There are 13 residues in the CDR3. J was trimmed by 15 bases and V by 4 bases; bases with no gene match: 9. Source study methods: Using reference gene primer amplification, nucleated cell counts were estimated. Measured with immunoSEQ multiplex PCR; TCRdb has only the in-frame clones, and not every one. That table is the source of V, J and clone size, and D and trimming were worked out from the DNA. Of approximately 100,000 clones listed, about nine tenths were seen once; the top ten hold around 14%. The V and J genes are TRBV19 and TRBJ2-4, with TRBD2 matching over 10 bases. The receptor was isolated from a man aged 50-59 years with acute or convalescent COVID-19. The sample was peripheral blood. CDR3 nucleotide sequence: TGTGCCAGTAGTACGGCTAGCGGGGGCCTGGGGTACTTC. Encoded protein: CASSTASGGLGYF.